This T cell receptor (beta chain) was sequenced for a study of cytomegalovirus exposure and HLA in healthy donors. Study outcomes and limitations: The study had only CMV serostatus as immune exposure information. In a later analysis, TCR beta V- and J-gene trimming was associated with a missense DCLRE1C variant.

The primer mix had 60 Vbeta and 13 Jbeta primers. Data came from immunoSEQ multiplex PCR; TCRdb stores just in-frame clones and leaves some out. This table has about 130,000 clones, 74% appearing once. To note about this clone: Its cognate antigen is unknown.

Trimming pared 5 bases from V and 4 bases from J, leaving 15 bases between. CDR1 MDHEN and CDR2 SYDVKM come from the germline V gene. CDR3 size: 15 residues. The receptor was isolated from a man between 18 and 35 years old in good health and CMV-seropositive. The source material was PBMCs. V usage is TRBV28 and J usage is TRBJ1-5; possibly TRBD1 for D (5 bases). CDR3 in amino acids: CASSRIRVGNQPQHF. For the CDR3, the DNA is TGTGCCAGCAGTCGAATCAGGGTGGGGAATCAGCCCCAGCATTTT. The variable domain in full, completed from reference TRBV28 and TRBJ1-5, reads DVKVTQSSRYLVKRTGEKVFLECVQDMDHENMFWYRQDPGLGLRLIYFSYDVKMKEKGDIPEGYSVSREKKERFSLILESASTNQTSMYLCASSRIRVGNQPQHFGDGTRLSIL.